This TCR beta chain was captured in a study of blood T cell repertoires in COVID-19. Study at large: Samples representing acute and convalescent COVID-19 were sourced from the United States, Italy and Spain.

The CDR3 covers 12 residues. Trimming pared 3 bases from V and 5 bases from J, leaving 10 bases between. In germline, CDR1 is SQVTM, CDR2 ANQGSEA. Data came from immunoSEQ multiplex PCR; TCRdb stores just in-frame clones and leaves some out. The table shows about 440,000 clones, with 90% occurring only once. Sample: PBMCs or T cells enriched from blood (not recorded which). This sequence originates from a man between 18 and 35 years old who had recovered from COVID-19. The V and J genes are TRBV29-1 and TRBJ2-5; D is unresolved. This chain's CDR3 is CSVDPVVETQYF. The CDR3 DNA reads as TGCAGCGTTGATCCGGTGGTGGAGACCCAGTACTTC. Drawing the rest from reference TRBV29-1 and TRBJ2-5, the complete variable domain is SAVISQKPSRDICQRGTSLTIQCQVDSQVTMMFWYRQQPGQSLTLIATANQGSEATYESGFVIDKFPISRPNLTFSTLTVSNMSPEDSSIYLCSVDPVVETQYFGPGTRLLVL.